Below, 26 T cell receptor beta chains from the same sample are listed, as sequenced in a study of OX40 agonist ivuxolimab in advanced cancers. Generated by immunoSEQ multiplex PCR, the TCRdb table keeps only in-frame clones and is missing some. The sample consists of 80,000 to 95,000 clones, approximately 90% of them appearing once. Sample: CD4+ or CD8+ T cells sorted from blood, taken in a trial of the OX40 agonist ivuxolimab. The receptors were sampled from an adult with an advanced solid tumor such as melanoma, head and neck, liver or kidney cancer.

The table lists this clone with a few counts. Additional DNA sequences in this sample encode the identical CDR3. The chain recombines TRBV30 with TRBJ1-1; no clear D. Germline values: CDR1 GTSNPN, CDR2 SVGIG (reference sequence). The length of the CDR3 is 13 residues. The V gene lost 0 bases and the J gene lost 2 bases, with 7 bases spanning the gap. The CDR3 bases are TGTGCCTGGAGTGTGGCTGGAAACACTGAAGCTTTCTTT. Protein sequence: CAWSVAGNTEAFF.

This clone was seen only a few times. The V gene is TRBV6-4, the J gene TRBJ2-7, with TRBD2 identical over 9 bases. V shed 0 bases and J 3 bases; nucleotides not matched to a gene: 12. The CDR3 has 18 residues. Germline CDR1 reads MRHNA; CDR2 reads SNTAGT. The CDR3 here is CASSDSMPLAGGIYEQYF. In DNA form, the CDR3 reads TGTGCCAGCAGTGACTCAATGCCGCTCGCGGGAGGGATCTACGAGCAGTACTTC.

The chain has TRBV7-8 and TRBJ2-3; maybe TRBD2 (5 bases). Germline CDR1 SGHVS, CDR2 FQNEAQ. With 1 base removed from V and 8 bases from J, the gap between germline ends came to 7 bases. This CDR3 is 12 amino acids long. The CDR3: CASSLDRGTQYF. The CDR3 DNA is TGTGCCAGCAGCTTAGACCGGGGTACGCAGTATTTT.

Here the CDR3 DNA reads TGTGCCAGCAGACCTCAAGGGAACACTGAAGCTTTCTTT. Its translation is CASRPQGNTEAFF. The chain is built from TRBV7-9 and TRBJ1-1; no clear D. V was trimmed by 6 bases and J by 1 base, leaving 9 bases between them. CDR3 length equals 13 residues. CDR1 and CDR2 (germline): SEHNR, FQNEAQ (reference sequence).

The V gene is TRBV7-3, the J gene TRBJ1-6; D is unclear. Trimming shortened V by 1 base and J by 7 bases, and 11 bases separated the two germline ends. CDR3 length equals 15 residues. Germline V lookup: CDR1 SGHTA, CDR2 FQGTGA. Here the CDR3 reads CASSLNGSRNSPLHF. In DNA, the CDR3 is TGTGCCAGCAGCTTAAACGGCAGCAGAAATTCACCCCTCCACTTT.

The rearrangement uses TRBV9 and TRBJ2-3; weak D call: TRBD2 (6 bases). The V and J ends lost 3 bases and 2 bases respectively, with 13 bases between them. Germline V gives CDR1 SGDLS, CDR2 YYNGEE. The CDR3 extends over 15 amino acids. The CDR3 loop reads CASSAGTPPTDTQYF. The CDR3 nucleotides are TGTGCCAGCAGCGCGGGGACTCCACCCACAGATACGCAGTATTTT. Full variable domain (rest looked up from reference TRBV9 and TRBJ2-3): DSGVTQTPKHLITATGQRVTLRCSPRSGDLSVYWYQQSLDQGLQFLIQYYNGEERAKGNILERFSAQQFPDLHSELNLSSLELGDSALYFCASSAGTPPTDTQYFGPGTRLTVL.

This clone appeared once. V usage is TRBV7-9 and J usage is TRBJ1-2, with a possible D match to TRBD1 (6 bases). The CDR3 runs to 14 residues. Per germline, CDR1 SEHNR and CDR2 FQNEAQ (reference sequence). Trimming left V 5 bases short and J 2 bases short, with 12 bases between. The CDR3 DNA follows: TGTGCCAGCAGCGCCGGAGGGGGGAACTATGGCTACACCTTC. It yields the protein CASSAGGGNYGYTF.

The CDR3 nucleotides are TGCGCCAGCAGCTTGGTGGCAGGGACAGATACGCAGTATTTT. Amino acids: CASSLVAGTDTQYF. The J gene is TRBJ2-3, the V gene TRBV5-1, with a possible D match to TRBD1 (5 bases). Germline values: CDR1 SGHRS, CDR2 YFSETQ. There are 14 residues in the CDR3. V was trimmed by 0 bases and J by 3 bases, leaving 8 bases between them.

This clone was recorded only once. The chain joins TRBV9 to TRBJ2-2, with 11 positions matching TRBD2. Trimming at V came to 2 bases and at J to 7 bases, leaving 1 base not matched to a gene. Germline lookup yields CDR1 SGDLS and CDR2 YYNGEE. The CDR3 loop spans 14 amino acids. The DNA of the CDR3 is TGTGCCAGCAGCGTCGGGACTAGCGGCGGGGAGCTGTTTTTT. As protein: CASSVGTSGGELFF.

This chain joins TRBV5-8 and TRBJ2-3; a possible D gene is TRBD2 (6 bases). The CDR3 extends over 14 amino acids. Germline V CDR1 and CDR2: SGHTS, YDEGEE. Trimming shortened V by 7 bases and J by 2 bases, and 14 bases separated the two germline ends. The CDR3 loop reads CASGATRITDTQYF. In nucleotides, the CDR3 is TGTGCCAGCGGCGCGACTAGGATCACAGATACGCAGTATTTT. Full variable domain (rest looked up from reference TRBV5-8 and TRBJ2-3): EAGVTQSPTHLIKTRGQQATLRCSPISGHTSVYWYQQALGLGLQFLLWYDEGEERNRGNFPPRFSGRQFPNYSSELNVNALELEDSALYLCASGATRITDTQYFGPGTRLTVL.

The CDR3 DNA follows: TGTGCCAGTAGAGGACAGGGGGGGGCAGATACGCAGTATTTT. It encodes CASRGQGGADTQYF. The chain uses TRBV19 and TRBJ2-3, with 10 bases fitting TRBD1. Germline lookup yields CDR1 LNHDA and CDR2 SQIVND (reference sequence). V lost 6 bases to trimming and J lost 4 bases; unmatched junction nucleotides: 4. The CDR3 has 14 amino acids.

This chain uses TRBV6-1 with TRBJ2-7, with a possible D match to TRBD2 (6 bases). The germline CDR1 and CDR2 sequences are MNHNS and SASEGT. This CDR3 region has 18 residues. Trimming removed 2 bases from V and 2 bases from J, with 22 bases in between. CDR3 DNA: TGTGCCAGCAGTGAAAAGGAGCGGTACGAGTGGAGGGCCTACGAGCAGTACTTC. Its translation is CASSEKERYEWRAYEQYF.

The chain carries TRBV25-1 and TRBJ2-5, with a tentative D call TRBD2 (7 bases). This CDR3 is 13 amino acids long. V was pared by 10 bases and J by 5 bases, with 17 bases between. The germline CDR1 and CDR2 sequences are MGHDK and SYGVNS. CDR3 region: CATSEGGLETQYF. The CDR3 nucleotides read TGTGCCACCTCCGAGGGGGGGCTTGAGACCCAGTACTTC.

The chain recombines TRBV7-9 with TRBJ2-5, with D uncertain. Germline V gives CDR1 SEHNR, CDR2 FQNEAQ (reference sequence). The V end was cut by 0 bases, the J end by 0 bases, with 8 bases between. The CDR3 consists of 15 residues. CDR3 coding DNA: TGTGCCAGCAGCTTAGCGGCCGGAGACCAAGAGACCCAGTACTTC. This translates into CASSLAAGDQETQYF.

The chain combines TRBV9 with TRBJ2-2, with TRBD2 matching 8 bases. Losses at the gene ends were 2 bases for V and 3 bases for J; bases not matched to a gene: 6. The CDR3 spans 16 residues. Germline V gives CDR1 SGDLS, CDR2 YYNGEE. CDR3 residues: CASSVSAGEYTGELFF. CDR3 in DNA: TGTGCCAGCAGCGTTTCAGCGGGAGAGTACACCGGGGAGCTGTTTTTT.

The chain joins TRBV5-1 to TRBJ2-1; D assignment may be TRBD1 or TRBD2 (5 bases each). From germline, CDR1 is SGHRS and CDR2 YFSETQ. The CDR3 is 12 residues long. The V and J ends lost 4 bases and 9 bases respectively, with 11 bases between them. This CDR3 is CASSEGLREQFF. DNA for the CDR3: TGCGCCAGCAGCGAGGGGCTCCGTGAGCAGTTCTTC.

The rearrangement uses TRBV4-1 and TRBJ2-4, with TRBD2 identical over 11 bases. Germline V gene data show CDR1 as MGHRA and CDR2 as YSYEKL. Unmatched junction bases numbered 11, after V lost 1 base and J lost 6 bases. The CDR3 is 18 amino acids. CDR3 DNA: TGCGCCAGCAGCCAAGTATTAGCGGGAGGGCCGTTAAGAAACATTCAGTACTTC. It encodes CASSQVLAGGPLRNIQYF.

V usage is TRBV11-2 and J usage is TRBJ1-4; the D is unclear. Germline V CDR1 and CDR2: SGHAT, FQNNGV. CDR3 length: 13 residues. V was pared by 4 bases and J by 6 bases, with 9 bases between. The CDR3, as DNA: TGTGCCAGCAGCTGGACCCGCGATGAAAAACTGTTTTTT. Its translation is CASSWTRDEKLFF.

This clone has just one count. The chain joins TRBV5-5 to TRBJ1-4, with 10 bases identical to TRBD1. This CDR3 spans 16 amino acids. V shed 4 bases, J shed 7 bases, and the junction held 10 bases outside the gene matches. CDR1 is SGHKS and CDR2 is YYEKEE in the germline V gene (reference sequence). CDR3 sequence reads: CASSPIGTGESEKLFF. The DNA for the CDR3 is TGTGCCAGCAGCCCGATCGGGACAGGGGAGAGTGAAAAACTGTTTTTT. Combining the CDR3 with reference TRBV5-5 and TRBJ1-4 gives the whole variable domain DAGVTQSPTHLIKTRGQQVTLRCSPISGHKSVSWYQQVLGQGPQFIFQYYEKEERGRGNFPDRFSARQFPNYSSELNVNALLLGDSALYLCASSPIGTGESEKLFFGSGTQLSVL.

The gene calls are TRBV5-1 and TRBJ1-1; TRBD1 is a possible D gene (6 bases). Per germline, CDR1 SGHRS and CDR2 YFSETQ. V lost 1 base to trimming and J lost 4 bases, with 14 bases between them. This CDR3 is 15 amino acids long. The CDR3 reads CASSLIVGGVTEAFF. The CDR3 nucleotides are TGCGCCAGCAGCTTGATCGTAGGGGGAGTCACTGAAGCTTTCTTT.

The chain links TRBV11-3 to TRBJ1-2; TRBD1 is a possible D gene (5 bases). Germline V gene data show CDR1 as SGHNT and CDR2 as YENEEA. Trimming removed 5 bases from V and 4 bases from J, with 23 bases in between. The CDR3 is 17 residues long. The CDR3 coding sequence is TGTGCCAGCAGCAATAATTGGGACGGCAACTCAATCTATGGCTACACCTTC. It codes for CASSNNWDGNSIYGYTF.

The rearrangement joins TRBV6-4 to TRBJ1-5; no firm D call. V was trimmed by 1 base and J by 6 bases, leaving 10 bases between them. Germline loops: CDR1 MRHNA, CDR2 SNTAGT. The CDR3 consists of 14 residues. CDR3 bases: TGTGCCAGCAGTGACTTGGCGCAGCGTCAGCCCCAGCATTTT. Protein sequence: CASSDLAQRQPQHF.

The CDR3 sequence: CASSEGRNTGELFF. CDR3 DNA: TGTGCCAGCAGTGAAGGCAGGAACACCGGGGAGCTGTTTTTT. The chain combines TRBV2 with TRBJ2-2, with D uncertain. The CDR3 runs 14 residues. The germline gives CDR1 SNHLY, CDR2 FYNNEI. The V end was cut by 1 base, the J end by 1 base, with 4 bases between.

The chain has TRBV5-4 and TRBJ1-1; a possible D gene is TRBD1 (5 bases). V shed 4 bases and J shed 7 bases, with 23 bases lying between them. Germline-derived CDR1 and CDR2 are SGHNT and YYREEE (reference sequence). This CDR3 has 16 amino acids. The CDR3 coding sequence is TGTGCCAGCAGCCTGGGACCTAAAGTCGAAACAGGTGAAGCTTTCTTT. This translates into CASSLGPKVETGEAFF.

This clone was found once. CDR3 coding DNA: TGTGCCAGCAGCTTGGCAGGACGGCAGGAGACCCAGTACTTC. Translating it yields CASSLAGRQETQYF. The rearrangement joins TRBV5-4 to TRBJ2-5; D unresolved. Germline V gene data show CDR1 as SGHNT and CDR2 as YYREEE (reference sequence). Trimming removed 0 bases at V and 5 bases at J, with 11 bases between. The CDR3 runs 14 residues.

This clone was seen only a few times. Written as DNA, the CDR3 is TGTGCCAGCAGCGCGGACCCTGGCTACGAGCAGTACTTC. It encodes CASSADPGYEQYF. The chain carries TRBV7-9 and TRBJ2-7; D call uncertain. The V end lost 5 bases, the J end lost 3 bases, and 11 bases lay between the germline ends. Germline CDR1 SEHNR, CDR2 FQNEAQ (reference sequence). The CDR3 has 13 amino acids.